This TCR beta chain was identified in a study of T cell repertoires in cytomegalovirus infection. General study points: Frequencies of public TCR beta families were cumulated, and this identified carriers of CMV plus the relevant HLA.

The CDR3 has 14 residues. Trimming took off 3 bases at V and 0 bases at J, with 8 bases between the two ends. This clonotype was counted ten times or more. Its antigen remains unidentified. TCRdb re-analysed the reads in MiXCR, keeping a single row per CDR3 protein. Of fewer than 550,000 distinct CDR3 sequences in the sample, around 32% are singletons; the top ten hold roughly an eighth. The chain joins TRBV12-3 or TRBV12-4 to TRBJ1-1; a possible D gene is TRBD1 (5 bases). The sequence came from a human donor in good health (CMV status not recorded). Some clones in this sample may be carry-over from other donors' samples. Sequencing used PBMCs. The CDR3: CASSFGTVNTEAFF. In nucleotides, the CDR3 is TGTGCCAGCAGTTTCGGGACGGTGAACACTGAAGCTTTCTTT.